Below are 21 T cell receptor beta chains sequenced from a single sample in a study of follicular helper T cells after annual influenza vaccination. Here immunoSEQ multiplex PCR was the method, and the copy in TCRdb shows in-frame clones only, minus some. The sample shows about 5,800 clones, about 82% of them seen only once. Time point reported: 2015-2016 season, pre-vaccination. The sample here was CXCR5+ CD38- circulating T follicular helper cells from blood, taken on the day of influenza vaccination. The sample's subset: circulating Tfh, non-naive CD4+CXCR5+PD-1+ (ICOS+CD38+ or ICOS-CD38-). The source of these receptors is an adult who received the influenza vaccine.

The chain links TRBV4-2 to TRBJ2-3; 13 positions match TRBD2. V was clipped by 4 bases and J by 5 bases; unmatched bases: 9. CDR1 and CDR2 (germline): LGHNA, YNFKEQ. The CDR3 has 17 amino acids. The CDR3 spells CASSPARRLAGGDTQYF. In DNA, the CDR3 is TGTGCCAGCAGCCCCGCCCGCCGACTAGCGGGAGGAGATACGCAGTATTTT.

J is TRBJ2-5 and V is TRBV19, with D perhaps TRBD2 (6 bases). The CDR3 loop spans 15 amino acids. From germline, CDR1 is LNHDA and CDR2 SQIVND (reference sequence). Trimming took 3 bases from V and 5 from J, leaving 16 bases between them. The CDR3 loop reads CASSMGLLHVETQYF. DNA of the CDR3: TGTGCCAGTAGTATGGGACTTTTACATGTGGAGACCCAGTACTTC. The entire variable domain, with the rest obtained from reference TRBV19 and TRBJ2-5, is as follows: DGGITQSPKYLFRKEGQNVTLSCEQNLNHDAMYWYRQDPGQGLRLIYYSQIVNDFQKGDIAEGYSVSREKKESFPLTVTSAQKNPTAFYLCASSMGLLHVETQYFGPGTRLLVL.

The CDR3 nucleotides read TGTGCCAGCGGAAGCTCGTGGGAGACCCAGTACTTC. Protein sequence: CASGSSWETQYF. The chain has TRBV7-3 and TRBJ2-5; no clear D. The CDR3 runs 12 residues. V was cut by 8 bases and J by 5 bases, with 12 bases left in between. Germline assignment: CDR1 SGHTA and CDR2 FQGTGA.

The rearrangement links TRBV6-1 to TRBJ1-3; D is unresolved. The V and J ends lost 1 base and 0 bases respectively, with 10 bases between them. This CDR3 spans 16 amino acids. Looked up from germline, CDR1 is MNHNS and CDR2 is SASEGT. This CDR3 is CASSEESPLSGNTIYF. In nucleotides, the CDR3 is TGTGCCAGCAGTGAAGAATCCCCTCTCTCTGGAAACACCATATATTTT.

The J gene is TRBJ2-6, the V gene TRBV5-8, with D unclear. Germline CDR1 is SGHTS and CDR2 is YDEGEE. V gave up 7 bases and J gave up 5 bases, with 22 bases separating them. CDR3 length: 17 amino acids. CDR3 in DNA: TGTGCCAGCTTGCCGGGTCCCACACAAAGTCGGGCCAACGTCCTGACTTTC. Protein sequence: CASLPGPTQSRANVLTF.

This CDR3 is CAISESGGGHGYTF. CDR3 nucleotide sequence: TGTGCCATCAGTGAGTCAGGAGGTGGCCATGGCTACACCTTC. The J gene is TRBJ1-2, the V gene TRBV10-3; D unresolved. This CDR3 has 14 amino acids. Trimming took 0 bases from V and 6 from J, leaving 11 bases between them. CDR1 ENHRY and CDR2 SYGVKD come from the germline V gene.

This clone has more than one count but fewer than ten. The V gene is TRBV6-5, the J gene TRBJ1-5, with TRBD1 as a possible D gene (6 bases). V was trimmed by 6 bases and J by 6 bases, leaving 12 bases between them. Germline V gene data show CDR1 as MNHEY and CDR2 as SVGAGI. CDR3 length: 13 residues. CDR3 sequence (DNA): TGTGCCAGCAGATCGGGGGGCGGTCAGCCCCAGCATTTT. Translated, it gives CASRSGGGQPQHF.

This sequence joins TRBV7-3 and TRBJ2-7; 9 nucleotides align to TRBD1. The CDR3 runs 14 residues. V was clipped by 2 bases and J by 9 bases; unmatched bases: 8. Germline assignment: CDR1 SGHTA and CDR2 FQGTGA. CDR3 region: CASSLGQGFSRQYF. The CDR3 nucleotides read TGTGCCAGCAGCTTAGGACAGGGGTTCTCACGGCAGTACTTC. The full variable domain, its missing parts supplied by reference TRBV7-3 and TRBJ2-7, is GAGVSQTPSNKVTEKGKYVELRCDPISGHTALYWYRQSLGQGPEFLIYFQGTGAADDSGLPNDRFFAVRPEGSVSTLKIQRTERGDSAVYLCASSLGQGFSRQYFGPGTRLTVT.

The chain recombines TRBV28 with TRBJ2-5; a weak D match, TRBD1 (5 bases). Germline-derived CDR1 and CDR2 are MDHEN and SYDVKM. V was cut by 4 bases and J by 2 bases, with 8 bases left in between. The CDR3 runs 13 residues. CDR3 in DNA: TGTGCCAGCAGTTGGCAGGGACAAGAGACCCAGTACTTC. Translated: CASSWQGQETQYF.

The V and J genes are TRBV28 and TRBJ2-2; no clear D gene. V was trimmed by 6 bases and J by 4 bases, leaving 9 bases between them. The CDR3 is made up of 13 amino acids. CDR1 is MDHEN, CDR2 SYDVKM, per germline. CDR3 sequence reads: CASRLQSTGELFF. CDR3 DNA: TGTGCCAGCAGGTTACAGAGCACCGGGGAGCTGTTTTTT.

Here the CDR3 DNA reads TGTGCCAGCAGCCAAGATGCGGGAGGGACAAGCTCCTACGAGCAGTACTTC. Protein sequence: CASSQDAGGTSSYEQYF. This chain joins TRBV4-2 and TRBJ2-7, with TRBD2 matching over 9 bases. CDR1 and CDR2 from the germline V gene are LGHNA and YNFKEQ. V lost 0 bases to trimming and J lost 0 bases; unmatched junction nucleotides: 6. The CDR3 consists of 17 residues.

CDR3 region: CASSFSAGLTFEKLFF. The CDR3 DNA sequence: TGTGCCAGCAGCTTCAGCGCGGGGCTGACTTTTGAAAAACTGTTTTTT. The V and J genes are TRBV7-9 and TRBJ1-4; D might be TRBD1 (5 bases). The germline V gene encodes CDR1 SEHNR and CDR2 FQNEAQ (reference sequence). This CDR3 contains 16 residues. V gave up 3 bases and J gave up 7 bases, with 18 bases separating them.

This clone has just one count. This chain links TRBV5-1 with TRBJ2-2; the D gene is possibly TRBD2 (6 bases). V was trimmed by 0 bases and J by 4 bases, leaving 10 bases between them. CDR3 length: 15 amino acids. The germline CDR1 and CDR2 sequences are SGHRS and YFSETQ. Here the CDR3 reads CASSLAVSGTGELFF. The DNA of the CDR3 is TGCGCCAGCAGCTTGGCGGTTAGCGGCACCGGGGAGCTGTTTTTT.

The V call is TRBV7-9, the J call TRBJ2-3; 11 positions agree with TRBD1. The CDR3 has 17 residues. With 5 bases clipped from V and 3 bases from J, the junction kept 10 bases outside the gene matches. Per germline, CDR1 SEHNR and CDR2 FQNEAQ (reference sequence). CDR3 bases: TGTGCCAGCAGCACAAGGGACAGGGGGGGAAGGACAGATACGCAGTATTTT. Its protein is CASSTRDRGGRTDTQYF.

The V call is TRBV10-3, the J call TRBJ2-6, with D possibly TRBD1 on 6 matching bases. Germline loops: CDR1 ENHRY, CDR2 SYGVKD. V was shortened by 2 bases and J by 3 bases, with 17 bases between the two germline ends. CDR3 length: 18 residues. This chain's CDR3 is CAISEAPRGVFGANVLTF. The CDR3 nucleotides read TGTGCCATCAGTGAGGCGCCCAGGGGTGTCTTTGGGGCCAACGTCCTGACTTTC.

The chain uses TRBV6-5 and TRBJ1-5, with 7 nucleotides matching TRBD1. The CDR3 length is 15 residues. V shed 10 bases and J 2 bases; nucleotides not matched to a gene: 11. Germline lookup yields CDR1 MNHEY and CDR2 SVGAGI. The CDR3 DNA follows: TGTGCCACGACAGCAGGGGGGAATGGCAATCAGCCCCAGCATTTT. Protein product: CATTAGGNGNQPQHF.

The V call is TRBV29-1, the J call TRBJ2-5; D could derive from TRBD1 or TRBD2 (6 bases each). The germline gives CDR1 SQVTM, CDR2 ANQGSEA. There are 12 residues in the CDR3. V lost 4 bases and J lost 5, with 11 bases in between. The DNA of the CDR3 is TGCAGCGTTGGTCGGAGGGGGGAGACCCAGTACTTC. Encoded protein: CSVGRRGETQYF.

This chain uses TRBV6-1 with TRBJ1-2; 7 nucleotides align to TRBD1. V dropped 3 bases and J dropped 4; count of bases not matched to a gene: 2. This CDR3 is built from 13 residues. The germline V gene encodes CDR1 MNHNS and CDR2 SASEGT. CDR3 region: CASSDRQGYGYTF. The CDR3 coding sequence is TGTGCCAGCAGTGACCGACAGGGCTATGGCTACACCTTC.

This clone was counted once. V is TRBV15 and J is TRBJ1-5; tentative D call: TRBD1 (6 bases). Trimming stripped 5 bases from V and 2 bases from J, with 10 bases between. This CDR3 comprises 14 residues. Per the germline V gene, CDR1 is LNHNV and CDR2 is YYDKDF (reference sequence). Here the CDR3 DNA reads TGTGCCACCAGCGCATACAGGGGCAATCAGCCCCAGCATTTT. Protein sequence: CATSAYRGNQPQHF.

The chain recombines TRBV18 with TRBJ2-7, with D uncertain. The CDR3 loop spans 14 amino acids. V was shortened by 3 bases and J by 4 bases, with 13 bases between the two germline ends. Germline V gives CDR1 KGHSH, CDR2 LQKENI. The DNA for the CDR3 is TGTGCCAGCTCACCGGTAGGCCATCTATACGAGCAGTACTTC. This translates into CASSPVGHLYEQYF.

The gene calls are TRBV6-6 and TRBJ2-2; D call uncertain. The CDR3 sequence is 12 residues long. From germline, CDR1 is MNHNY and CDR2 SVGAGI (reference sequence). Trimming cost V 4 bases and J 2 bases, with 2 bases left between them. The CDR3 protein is CASSFNTGELFF. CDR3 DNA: TGTGCCAGCAGTTTCAACACCGGGGAGCTGTTTTTT.